The 11 T cell receptor beta chains in this list originate from one sample, sequenced in a study of cytomegalovirus exposure and HLA in healthy donors. Both 60 Vbeta primers and 13 Jbeta primers went into the PCR. TCRdb's copy holds only in-frame clones and misses some; the assay was immunoSEQ multiplex PCR. The sample consists of around 130,000 clones, about 71% of them appearing once. The sequencing input was PBMCs. The receptors shown here come from an older woman in good health and CMV-seropositive.

V and J are TRBV29-1 and TRBJ2-1, with 7 bases fitting TRBD2. The CDR3 spans 11 residues. V was pared by 4 bases and J by 8 bases, with 2 bases of the junction left unmatched. The germline CDR1 and CDR2 sequences are SQVTM and ANQGSEA. The CDR3 protein is CSVVGGYEQFF. The CDR3 nucleotides read TGCAGCGTTGTCGGGGGGTATGAGCAGTTCTTC.

In its sample, this clone was seen a few times. The chain carries TRBV5-1 and TRBJ1-1, with 10 nucleotides matching TRBD1. V dropped 4 bases and J dropped 4; count of bases not matched to a gene: 1. CDR1 and CDR2 (germline): SGHRS, YFSETQ. The CDR3 spans 13 residues. The CDR3 nucleotides are TGCGCCAGCAGCCGGACAGGGGGCACTGAAGCTTTCTTT. It translates to CASSRTGGTEAFF.

The chain links TRBV21-1 to TRBJ2-7; the table calls TRBD1, which could not be checked here. TRBV21-1 is tagged as a pseudogene. The CDR3 has 15 residues. The CDR3 is CASSTTGGRPYEQYF. CDR3 in DNA: TGTGCCAGCAGCACGACAGGGGGCAGACCCTACGAGCAGTACTTC.

This clone was observed a handful of times. The chain employs TRBV2 and TRBJ2-1; possibly TRBD2 for D (6 bases). Germline loops: CDR1 SNHLY, CDR2 FYNNEI. Trimming took 5 bases from V and 3 from J, leaving 11 bases between them. The CDR3 loop spans 14 amino acids. This chain's CDR3 is CASSPPGLYNEQFF. As DNA, the CDR3 is TGTGCCAGCAGTCCCCCGGGACTCTACAATGAGCAGTTCTTC.

The chain joins TRBV6-5 to TRBJ1-5, with D perhaps matching TRBD1 (6 bases). Germline V CDR1 and CDR2: MNHEY, SVGAGI. The CDR3 is 14 residues long. Trimming shortened V by 5 bases and J by 5 bases, and 13 bases separated the two germline ends. The CDR3 region has the DNA TGTGCCAGCAGTACCGACAGGAGAGATCAGCCCCAGCATTTT. Protein sequence: CASSTDRRDQPQHF.

The chain is built from TRBV7-8 and TRBJ1-5, with 7 bases lining up with TRBD1. Per germline, CDR1 SGHVS and CDR2 FQNEAQ. CDR3 length: 15 residues. V lost 1 base, J lost 5 bases, and 5 bases stayed unmatched. The CDR3 reads CASSLGQGWDQPQHF. CDR3 sequence (DNA): TGTGCCAGCAGCTTAGGACAGGGTTGGGATCAGCCCCAGCATTTT.

This rearrangement joins TRBV10-3 to TRBJ1-1, with 9 bases that match TRBD1. The CDR3 covers 14 residues. V shed 6 bases, J shed 5 bases, and the junction held 7 bases outside the gene matches. Germline V gene data show CDR1 as ENHRY and CDR2 as SYGVKD. The CDR3 spells CAIRTDRGGTEAFF. CDR3 coding DNA: TGTGCCATCAGAACCGACAGGGGGGGTACTGAAGCTTTCTTT.

This chain connects TRBV9 to TRBJ2-5; the match to TRBD1 covers 7 bases. CDR1 and CDR2 from the germline V gene are SGDLS and YYNGEE. The CDR3 length is 17 residues. Trimming took 0 bases from V and 3 from J; bases not matched to a gene: 11. This CDR3 is CASSVALDRVGKETQYF. The CDR3 nucleotides are TGTGCCAGCAGCGTAGCCCTAGACAGGGTCGGGAAAGAGACCCAGTACTTC.

This sequence joins TRBV5-1 and TRBJ1-2; tentative D call: TRBD1 (6 bases). The CDR3 is 15 amino acids. The germline V gene encodes CDR1 SGHRS and CDR2 YFSETQ. Trimming removed 5 bases at V and 2 bases at J, with 16 bases between. This CDR3 reads CASSSGQGNNYGYTF. In DNA form, the CDR3 reads TGCGCCAGCAGTTCCGGGCAGGGGAACAACTATGGCTACACCTTC.

This clone showed up just once. As DNA, the CDR3 is TGCGCCAGCAGCTTTCAGGGCGGTGAAAAACTGTTTTTT. Encoded protein: CASSFQGGEKLFF. The chain joins TRBV5-1 to TRBJ1-4, with TRBD1 as a possible D gene (5 bases). This CDR3 has 13 amino acids. Per germline, CDR1 SGHRS and CDR2 YFSETQ. The V end was cut by 2 bases, the J end by 7 bases, with 9 bases between. Full variable domain (missing parts from reference TRBV5-1 and TRBJ1-4): KAGVTQTPRYLIKTRGQQVTLSCSPISGHRSVSWYQQTPGQGLQFLFEYFSETQRNKGNFPGRFSGRQFSNSRSEMNVSTLELGDSALYLCASSFQGGEKLFFGSGTQLSVL.

The V and J genes are TRBV6-5 and TRBJ1-5; D might be TRBD1 (6 bases). The germline V and J ends were trimmed by 0 bases and 6 bases, with 12 bases remaining between them. CDR1 and CDR2 (germline): MNHEY, SVGAGI. The CDR3 loop spans 15 amino acids. CDR3 protein: CASSYSRGAGQPQHF. For the CDR3, the DNA is TGTGCCAGCAGTTACTCGCGGGGGGCCGGTCAGCCCCAGCATTTT.